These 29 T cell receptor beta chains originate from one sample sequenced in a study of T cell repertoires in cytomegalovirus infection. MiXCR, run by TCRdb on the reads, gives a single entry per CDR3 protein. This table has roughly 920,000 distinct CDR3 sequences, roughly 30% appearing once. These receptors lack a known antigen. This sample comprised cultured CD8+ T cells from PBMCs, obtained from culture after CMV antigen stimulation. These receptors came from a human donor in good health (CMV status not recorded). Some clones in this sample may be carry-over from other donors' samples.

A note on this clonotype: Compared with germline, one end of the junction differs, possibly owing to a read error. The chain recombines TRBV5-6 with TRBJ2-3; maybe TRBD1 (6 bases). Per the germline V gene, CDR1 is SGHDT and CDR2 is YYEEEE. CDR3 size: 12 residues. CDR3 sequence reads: CARSLPQGTQYF. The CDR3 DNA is TGTGCCAGAAGCTTACCCCAGGGGACGCAGTATTTT.

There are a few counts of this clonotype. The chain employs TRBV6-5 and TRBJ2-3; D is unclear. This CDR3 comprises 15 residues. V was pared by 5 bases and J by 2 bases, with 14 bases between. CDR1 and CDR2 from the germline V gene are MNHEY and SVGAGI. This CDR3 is CASSPLREITDTQYF. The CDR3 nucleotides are TGTGCCAGCAGTCCACTTCGAGAAATCACAGATACGCAGTATTTT.

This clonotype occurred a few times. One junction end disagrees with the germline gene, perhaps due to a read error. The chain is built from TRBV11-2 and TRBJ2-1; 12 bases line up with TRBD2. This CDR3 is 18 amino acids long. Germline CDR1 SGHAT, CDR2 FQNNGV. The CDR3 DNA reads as TGTGCCAGCAGTTTAGCCGACCCGGGACTAGCGGGTTACAATGAGCAGTTCTTC. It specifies CASSLADPGLAGYNEQFF. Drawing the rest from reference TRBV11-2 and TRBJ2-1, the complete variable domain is EAGVAQSPRYKIIEKRQSVAFWCNPISGHATLYWYQQILGQGPKLLIQFQNNGVVDDSQLPKDRFSAERLKGVDSTLKIQPAKLEDSAVYLCASSLADPGLAGYNEQFFGPGTRLTVL.

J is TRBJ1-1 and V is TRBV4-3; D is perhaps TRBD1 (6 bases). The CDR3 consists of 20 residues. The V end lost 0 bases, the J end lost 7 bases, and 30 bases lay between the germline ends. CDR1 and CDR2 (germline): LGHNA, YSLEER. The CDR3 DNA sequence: TGCGCCAGCAGCCAAGATTTCGAGACAGGTGTAAATCGGTTGGAGGGTGAAGCTTTCTTT. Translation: CASSQDFETGVNRLEGEAFF.

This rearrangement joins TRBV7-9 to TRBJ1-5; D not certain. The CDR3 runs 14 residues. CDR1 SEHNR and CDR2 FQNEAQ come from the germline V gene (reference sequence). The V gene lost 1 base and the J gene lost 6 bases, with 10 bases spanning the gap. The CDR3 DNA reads TGTGCCAGCAGCTTAGGGTTTGAACTTCAGCCCCAGCATTTT. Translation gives CASSLGFELQPQHF.

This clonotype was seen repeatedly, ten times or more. CDR3 residues: CASSLVRSPQETFF. The CDR3 DNA reads as TGTGCCAGCAGCTTAGTAAGATCCCCCCAAGAGACTTTCTTT. V and J are TRBV7-2 and TRBJ1-1; no clear D gene. Germline values: CDR1 SGHTA, CDR2 FQGNSA. CDR3 length: 14 amino acids. The V end was cut by 1 base, the J end by 12 bases, with 18 bases between.

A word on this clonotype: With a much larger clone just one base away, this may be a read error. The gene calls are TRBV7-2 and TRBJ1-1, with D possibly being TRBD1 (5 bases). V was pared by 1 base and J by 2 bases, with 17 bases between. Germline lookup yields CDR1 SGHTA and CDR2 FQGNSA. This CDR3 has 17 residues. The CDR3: CASSLEAGIRTNTEAFF. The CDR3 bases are TGTGCCAGCAGCTTAGAAGCAGGGATCCGAACTAACACTGAAGCTTTCTTT.

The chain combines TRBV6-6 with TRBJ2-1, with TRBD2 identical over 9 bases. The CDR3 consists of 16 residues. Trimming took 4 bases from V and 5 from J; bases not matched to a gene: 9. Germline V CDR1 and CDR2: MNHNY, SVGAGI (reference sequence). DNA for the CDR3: TGTGCCAGCAGTTCTGCCCCTAGCGGGGAGGACAATGAGCAGTTCTTC. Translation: CASSSAPSGEDNEQFF.

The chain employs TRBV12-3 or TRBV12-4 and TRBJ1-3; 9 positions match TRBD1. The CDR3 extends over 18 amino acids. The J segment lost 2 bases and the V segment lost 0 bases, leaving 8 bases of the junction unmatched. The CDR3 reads CASSLAPTGGRAGNTIYF. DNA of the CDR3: TGTGCCAGCAGTTTAGCGCCGACAGGGGGTAGAGCTGGAAACACCATATATTTT.

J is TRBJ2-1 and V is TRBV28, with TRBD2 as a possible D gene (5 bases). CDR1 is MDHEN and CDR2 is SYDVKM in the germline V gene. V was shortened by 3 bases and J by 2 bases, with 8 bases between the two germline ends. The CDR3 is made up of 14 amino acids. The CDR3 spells CASSFYGTYNEQFF. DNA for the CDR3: TGTGCCAGCAGTTTCTACGGGACCTACAATGAGCAGTTCTTC.

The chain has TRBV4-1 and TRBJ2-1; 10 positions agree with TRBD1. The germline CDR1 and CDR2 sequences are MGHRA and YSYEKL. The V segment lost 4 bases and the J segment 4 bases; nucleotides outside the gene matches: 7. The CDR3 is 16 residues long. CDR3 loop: CASSPPADRGYNEQFF. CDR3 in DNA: TGCGCCAGCAGCCCTCCGGCGGACAGGGGGTACAATGAGCAGTTCTTC.

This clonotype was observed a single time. The CDR3 DNA follows: TGTGCCAGCAGCTCCACAGTCATCGGTCAGCCCCAGCATTTT. This gives the protein CASSSTVIGQPQHF. This chain joins TRBV7-2 and TRBJ1-5; no clear D. The CDR3 has 14 residues. The germline CDR1 and CDR2 sequences are SGHTA and FQGNSA. The V and J ends lost 4 bases and 6 bases respectively, with 13 bases between them.

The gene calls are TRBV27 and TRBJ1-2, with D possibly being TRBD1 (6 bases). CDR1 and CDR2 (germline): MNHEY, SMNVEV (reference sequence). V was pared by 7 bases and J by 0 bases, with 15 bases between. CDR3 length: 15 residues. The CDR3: CASTPGQTANYGYTF. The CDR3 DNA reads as TGTGCCAGCACCCCCGGACAGACCGCTAACTATGGCTACACCTTC.

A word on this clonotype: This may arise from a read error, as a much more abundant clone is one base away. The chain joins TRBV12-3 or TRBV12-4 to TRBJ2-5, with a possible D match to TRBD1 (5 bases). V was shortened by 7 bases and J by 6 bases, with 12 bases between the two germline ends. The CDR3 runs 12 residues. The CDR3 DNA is TGTGCCAGCACAACACAGGAACAGACCCAGTACTTC. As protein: CASTTQEQTQYF.

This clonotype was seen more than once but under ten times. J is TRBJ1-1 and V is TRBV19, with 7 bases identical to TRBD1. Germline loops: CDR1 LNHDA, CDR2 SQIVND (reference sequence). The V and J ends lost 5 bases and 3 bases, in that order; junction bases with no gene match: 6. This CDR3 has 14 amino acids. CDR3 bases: TGTGCCAGTAGTGCGTCAGGGGGATACACTGAAGCTTTCTTT. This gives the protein CASSASGGYTEAFF.

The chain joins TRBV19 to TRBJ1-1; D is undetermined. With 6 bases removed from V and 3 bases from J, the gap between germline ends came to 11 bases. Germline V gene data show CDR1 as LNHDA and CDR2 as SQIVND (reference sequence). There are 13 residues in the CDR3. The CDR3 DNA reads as TGTGCCAGTAGCCAGTTTTGTTACACTGAAGCTTTCTTT. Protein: CASSQFCYTEAFF. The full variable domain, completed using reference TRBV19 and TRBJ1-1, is DGGITQSPKYLFRKEGQNVTLSCEQNLNHDAMYWYRQDPGQGLRLIYYSQIVNDFQKGDIAEGYSVSREKKESFPLTVTSAQKNPTAFYLCASSQFCYTEAFFGQGTRLTVV.

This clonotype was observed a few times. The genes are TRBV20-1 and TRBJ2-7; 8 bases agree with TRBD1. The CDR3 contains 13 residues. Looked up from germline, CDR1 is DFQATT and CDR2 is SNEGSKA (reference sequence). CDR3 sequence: CTTGTGASYEQYV. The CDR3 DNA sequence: TGCACCACTGGGACAGGAGCGTCCTACGAGCAGTACGTC.

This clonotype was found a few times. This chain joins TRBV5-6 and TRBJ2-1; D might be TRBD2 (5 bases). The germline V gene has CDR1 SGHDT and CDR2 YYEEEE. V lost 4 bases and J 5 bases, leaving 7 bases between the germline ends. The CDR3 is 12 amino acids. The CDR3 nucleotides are TGTGCCAGCAGCGACGGGAACAATGAGCAGTTCTTC. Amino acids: CASSDGNNEQFF.

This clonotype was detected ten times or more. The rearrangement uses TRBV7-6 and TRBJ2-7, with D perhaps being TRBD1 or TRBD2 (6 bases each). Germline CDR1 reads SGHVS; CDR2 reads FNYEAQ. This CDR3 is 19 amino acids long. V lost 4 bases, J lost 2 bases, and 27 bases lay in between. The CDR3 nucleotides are TGTGCCAGCAGCTCTCCCGGGCAGGGGCATGGTCGGGGGCCCTACGAGCAGTACTTC. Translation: CASSSPGQGHGRGPYEQYF. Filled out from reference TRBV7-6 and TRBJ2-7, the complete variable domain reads GAGVSQSPRYKVTKRGQDVALRCDPISGHVSLYWYRQALGQGPEFLTYFNYEAQQDKSGLPNDRFSAERPEGSISTLTIQRTEQRDSAMYRCASSSPGQGHGRGPYEQYFGPGTRLTVT.

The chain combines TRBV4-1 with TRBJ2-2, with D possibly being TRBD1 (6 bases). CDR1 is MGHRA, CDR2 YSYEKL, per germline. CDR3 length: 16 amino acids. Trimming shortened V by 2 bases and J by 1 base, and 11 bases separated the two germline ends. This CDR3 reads CASSQKGTKNTGELFF. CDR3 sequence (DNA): TGCGCCAGCAGCCAAAAAGGGACAAAGAACACCGGGGAGCTGTTTTTT.

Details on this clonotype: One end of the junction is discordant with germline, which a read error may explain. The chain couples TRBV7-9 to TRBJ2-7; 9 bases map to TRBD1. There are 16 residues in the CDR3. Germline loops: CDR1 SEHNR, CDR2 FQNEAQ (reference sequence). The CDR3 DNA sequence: TGTGTCAGCAGCTCGAGCCCTGGGGGACAGGGTTACGAGCAGTACTTC. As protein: CVSSSSPGGQGYEQYF.

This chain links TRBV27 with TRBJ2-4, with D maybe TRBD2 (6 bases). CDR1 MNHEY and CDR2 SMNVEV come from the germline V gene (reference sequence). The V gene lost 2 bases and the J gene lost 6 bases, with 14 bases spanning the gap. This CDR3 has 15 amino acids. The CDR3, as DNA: TGTGCCAGCAGTTTAGACCGGGTGGGGGGAAACATTCAGTACTTC. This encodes CASSLDRVGGNIQYF.

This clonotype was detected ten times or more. This CDR3 is CASSYVRARGREQFF. CDR3 in DNA: TGTGCCAGCAGTTACGTAAGGGCCAGGGGACGTGAGCAGTTCTTC. The genes are TRBV6-5 and TRBJ2-1; D might be TRBD1 (6 bases). V was trimmed by 2 bases and J by 9 bases, leaving 17 bases between them. The CDR3 consists of 15 residues. Germline V CDR1 and CDR2: MNHEY, SVGAGI.

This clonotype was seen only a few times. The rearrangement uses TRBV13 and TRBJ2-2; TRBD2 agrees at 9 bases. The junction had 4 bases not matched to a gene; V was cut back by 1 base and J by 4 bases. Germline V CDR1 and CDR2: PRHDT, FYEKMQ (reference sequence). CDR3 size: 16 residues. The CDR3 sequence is CASSLAAGGITGELFF. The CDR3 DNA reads TGTGCCAGCAGCTTAGCAGCGGGGGGCATCACCGGGGAGCTGTTTTTT.

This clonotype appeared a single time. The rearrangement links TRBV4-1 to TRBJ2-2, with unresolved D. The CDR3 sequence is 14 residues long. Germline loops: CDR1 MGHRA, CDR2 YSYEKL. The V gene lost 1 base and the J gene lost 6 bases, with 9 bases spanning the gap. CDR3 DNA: TGCGCCAGCAGCCAAGGCAGCCTCTCCGGGGAGCTGTTTTTT. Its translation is CASSQGSLSGELFF.

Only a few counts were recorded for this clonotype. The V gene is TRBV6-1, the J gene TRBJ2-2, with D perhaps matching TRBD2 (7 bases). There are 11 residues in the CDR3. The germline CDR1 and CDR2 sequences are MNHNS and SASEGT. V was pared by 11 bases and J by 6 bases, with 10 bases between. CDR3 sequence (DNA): TGTGCCCTGCGGGGGCCCGGGGAGCTGTTTTTT. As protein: CALRGPGELFF.

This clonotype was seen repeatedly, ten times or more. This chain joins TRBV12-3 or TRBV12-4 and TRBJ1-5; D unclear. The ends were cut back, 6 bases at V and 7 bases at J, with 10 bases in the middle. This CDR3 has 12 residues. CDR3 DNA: TGTGCCAGCAGCTCTCAAGGACAGCCCCAGCATTTT. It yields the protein CASSSQGQPQHF.

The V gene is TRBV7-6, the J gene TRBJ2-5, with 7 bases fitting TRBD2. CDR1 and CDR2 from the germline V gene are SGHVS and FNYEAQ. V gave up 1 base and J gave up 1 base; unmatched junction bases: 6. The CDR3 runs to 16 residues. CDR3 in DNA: TGTGCCAGCAGCTTAGACCCCAGCGGGGTCCAAGAGACCCAGTACTTC. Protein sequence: CASSLDPSGVQETQYF.

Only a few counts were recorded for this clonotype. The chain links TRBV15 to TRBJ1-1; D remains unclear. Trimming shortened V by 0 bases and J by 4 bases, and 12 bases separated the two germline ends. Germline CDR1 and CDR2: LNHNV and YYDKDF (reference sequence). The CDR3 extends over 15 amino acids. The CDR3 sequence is CATSRDPALGTEAFF. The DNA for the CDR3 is TGTGCCACCAGCAGAGATCCCGCCTTGGGCACTGAAGCTTTCTTT.